Below, 5 T cell receptor beta chains from the same sample are listed, as sequenced in a study of control samples from healthy donors and cancer patients. Measured with immunoSEQ multiplex PCR; TCRdb has only the in-frame clones, and not every one. The table lists roughly 76,000 clones, around 94% of them singletons. Sequences were obtained from blood. Every receptor here comes from a woman in her late teens or twenties in good health.

The rearrangement links TRBV6-5 to TRBJ2-2; D could derive from TRBD1 or TRBD2 (5 bases each). V was clipped by 7 bases and J by 3 bases, with 15 bases between them. CDR1 MNHEY and CDR2 SVGAGI come from the germline V gene. This CDR3 comprises 15 residues. Written as DNA, the CDR3 is TGTGCCAGCATTCCCCGGGACCGATACACCGGGGAGCTGTTTTTT. This codes for CASIPRDRYTGELFF.

The chain carries TRBV11-2 and TRBJ2-7; tentative D call: TRBD2 (6 bases). The CDR3 spans 14 residues. CDR1 and CDR2 (germline): SGHAT, FQNNGV. Trimming pared 2 bases from V and 3 bases from J, leaving 11 bases between. The CDR3 here is CASSLMGEDYEQYF. For the CDR3, the DNA is TGTGCCAGCAGCTTAATGGGGGAGGACTACGAGCAGTACTTC. Together with reference TRBV11-2 and TRBJ2-7, the CDR3 gives the full variable domain: EAGVAQSPRYKIIEKRQSVAFWCNPISGHATLYWYQQILGQGPKLLIQFQNNGVVDDSQLPKDRFSAERLKGVDSTLKIQPAKLEDSAVYLCASSLMGEDYEQYFGPGTRLTVT.

Concerning this clone: The junction does not match germline at one end; this may be a read error. The J gene is TRBJ2-1, the V gene TRBV27; D not resolved. CDR1 and CDR2 from the germline V gene are MNHEY and SMNVEV (reference sequence). This CDR3 has 14 amino acids. CDR3 DNA: TGTGCCACCCGTCGTGACACCTCCTTCAATGAGCAGTTCTTC. It translates to CATRRDTSFNEQFF.

The chain employs TRBV3-1 (or the pseudogene TRBV3-2) and TRBJ1-2, with 8 bases fitting TRBD1. The length of the CDR3 is 14 residues. Losses at the gene ends were 5 bases for V and 4 bases for J; bases not matched to a gene: 6. Germline values: CDR1 LGHDT, CDR2 YNNKEL (reference sequence). The CDR3 bases are TGTGCCAGCAGCATTCGACAGGGGACCTATGGCTACACCTTC. It specifies CASSIRQGTYGYTF.

This sequence joins TRBV3-1 (or the pseudogene TRBV3-2) and TRBJ2-7; a weak D match, TRBD1 (5 bases). V lost 3 bases, J lost 6 bases, and 12 bases lay in between. The CDR3 contains 13 residues. Looked up from germline, CDR1 is LGHDT and CDR2 is YNNKEL (reference sequence). CDR3 nucleotide sequence: TGTGCCAGCAGCCAGTGCAGGACATGCGAGCAGTACTTC. It codes for CASSQCRTCEQYF.